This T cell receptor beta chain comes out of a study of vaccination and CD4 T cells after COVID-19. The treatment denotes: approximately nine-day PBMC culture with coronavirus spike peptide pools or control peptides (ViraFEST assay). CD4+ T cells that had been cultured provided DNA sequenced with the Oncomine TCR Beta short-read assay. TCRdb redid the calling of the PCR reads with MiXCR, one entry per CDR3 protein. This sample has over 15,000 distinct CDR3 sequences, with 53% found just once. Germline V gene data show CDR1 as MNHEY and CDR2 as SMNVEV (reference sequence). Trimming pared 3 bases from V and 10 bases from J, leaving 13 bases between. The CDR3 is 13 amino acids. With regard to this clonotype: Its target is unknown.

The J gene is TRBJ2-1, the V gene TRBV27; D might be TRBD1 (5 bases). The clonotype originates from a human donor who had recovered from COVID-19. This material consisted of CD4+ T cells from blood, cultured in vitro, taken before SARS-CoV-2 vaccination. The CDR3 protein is CASSFGQGYEQFF. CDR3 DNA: TGTGCCAGCAGTTTCGGGCAGGGATACGAGCAGTTCTTC.